This is a list of T cell receptor beta chains from one sample in a study of cytomegalovirus exposure and HLA in healthy donors. TCRdb's table, derived via immunoSEQ multiplex PCR, lists solely in-frame clones and lacks some. The table includes around 160,000 clones, approximately 80% detected once. Input material: PBMCs. The receptors were sampled from a middle-aged man in good health and CMV-seropositive. Both conserved end residues are part of each CDR3. The order of the fields is D gene, V gene, J gene, CDR3 length, clone size, CDR3 DNA, CDR3 protein. The D gene is left open where the match is weak. Clone size appears in some rows only: once, few, many, or a class for an expanded clone.

.,TRBV4-2,TRBJ2-7,13,.,TGTGCCAGCAGTCCGGAGGTTGGCTACGAGCAGTACTTC,CASSPEVGYEQYF
TRBD1,TRBV7-2,TRBJ2-1,16,.,TGTGCCAGCAGCTCCCGGGACAGGGGGTCGGGCAATGAGCAGTTCTTC,CASSSRDRGSGNEQFF
TRBD1,TRBV4-1,TRBJ1-2,15,.,TGCGCCAGCAGCCATAGACAGGGTTCTAACTATGGCTACACCTTC,CASSHRQGSNYGYTF
.,TRBV4-3,TRBJ2-6,15,few,TGCGCCAGCAGCCAAGATAACTCTGGGGCCAACGTCCTGACTTTC,CASSQDNSGANVLTF
.,TRBV4-2,TRBJ2-1,18,.,TGTGCCAGCAGCCAAGAGGGGGGAGACAGGGAAGGGGTCAATGAGCAGTTCTTC,CASSQEGGDREGVNEQFF
.,TRBV9,TRBJ2-2,15,.,TGTGCCAGCAGCGTCGGACAGCGAGGCTCCGGGGAGCTGTTTTTT,CASSVGQRGSGELFF
.,TRBV14,TRBJ2-5,15,.,TGTGCCAGCAGCCAAGACACCCTATTCGAAGAGACCCAGTACTTC,CASSQDTLFEETQYF
TRBD1,TRBV9,TRBJ1-2,15,.,TGTGCCAGCAGCGCTAAACAGGGGGCGCCCTATGGCTACACCTTC,CASSAKQGAPYGYTF
.,TRBV5-1,TRBJ1-1,14,.,TGCGCCAGCAGCTTGGATCGGTCCGAGGCTGAAGCTTTCTTT,CASSLDRSEAEAFF
.,TRBV28,TRBJ1-3,16,.,TGTGCCAGCAGTTTACCCCGGGACTATCGGGGAAACACCATATATTTT,CASSLPRDYRGNTIYF
TRBD1,TRBV15,TRBJ2-5,18,.,TGTGCCACCAGCAGACTGCAAAACAGGGGCTACCCACAAGAGACCCAGTACTTC,CATSRLQNRGYPQETQYF
.,TRBV5-1,TRBJ1-3,12,.,TGCGCCAGCAGCCAACAAGGAAACACCATATATTTT,CASSQQGNTIYF
TRBD1,TRBV5-1,TRBJ1-3,17,.,TGCGCCAGCAGCAGATACAGGGGGGAAGTTTCTGGAAACACCATATATTTT,CASSRYRGEVSGNTIYF
TRBD2,TRBV9,TRBJ2-5,14,.,TGTGCCAGCAGCGTAGTTGCGGGGGAAGAGACCCAGTACTTC,CASSVVAGEETQYF
TRBD1,TRBV5-1,TRBJ2-3,16,.,TGCGCCAGCAGCTTGGATCCGGGACAGGGTGGAGATACGCAGTATTTT,CASSLDPGQGGDTQYF
.,TRBV19,TRBJ1-5,14,.,TGTGCCAGTAGTAGCCGGGTTCAGGGGCAGCCCCAGCATTTT,CASSSRVQGQPQHF
.,TRBV7-6,TRBJ2-7,15,.,TGTGCCAGCAGCTTAGGGTCCACAGGGATCTACGAGCAGTACTTC,CASSLGSTGIYEQYF
.,TRBV9,TRBJ2-3,15,.,TGTGCCAGCAGCGTATCTCCAGGTCATACAGATACGCAGTATTTT,CASSVSPGHTDTQYF
.,TRBV6-4,TRBJ2-3,14,.,TGTGCCAGCAGAGGACAAGGGGACACAGATACGCAGTATTTT,CASRGQGDTDTQYF
.,TRBV7-2,TRBJ2-5,13,.,TGTGCCAGCGGACTGCAGGGGATAGAGACCCAGTACTTC,CASGLQGIETQYF
.,TRBV5-6,TRBJ2-7,16,.,TGTGCCAGCAGCTTTAGCGGCTTAGGTATCCCCTACGAGCAGTACTTC,CASSFSGLGIPYEQYF
TRBD1,TRBV9,TRBJ2-1,15,.,TGTGCCAGCAGCGTAGGGGGACAGCCAGACAATGAGCAGTTCTTC,CASSVGGQPDNEQFF
TRBD1,TRBV10-3,TRBJ2-2,12,.,TGTGCCGTTAACAGGGGATCCGGGGAGCTGTTTTTT,CAVNRGSGELFF
.,TRBV19,TRBJ2-5,13,.,TGTGCCAGTAGTCCGTGGACAGAAGAGACCCAGTACTTC,CASSPWTEETQYF
.,TRBV28,TRBJ1-1,13,.,TGTGCCAGCATTGGACACGGCGACACTGAAGCTTTCTTT,CASIGHGDTEAFF
TRBD1,TRBV19,TRBJ1-5,16,.,TGTGCCAGTAGGGACCCGGGACAGGGGGCGCATCAGCCCCAGCATTTT,CASRDPGQGAHQPQHF
.,TRBV2,TRBJ1-3,15,.,TGTGCCAGCAGTGGAGCCCAGGGATCTGGAAACACCATATATTTT,CASSGAQGSGNTIYF
TRBD2,TRBV4-3,TRBJ2-1,16,once,TGCGCCAGCAGCCAAGTGAGCGGGGGGGCGAGGAATGAGCAGTTCTTC,CASSQVSGGARNEQFF
.,TRBV14,TRBJ1-2,13,.,TGTGCCAGCAGCCAAACCAGGAACTATGGCTACACCTTC,CASSQTRNYGYTF
.,TRBV7-9,TRBJ1-1,14,.,TGTGCCAGCAGCTTACAGGGTTTTGCCACTGAAGCTTTCTTT,CASSLQGFATEAFF
TRBD2,TRBV7-2,TRBJ2-5,14,.,TGTGCCAGCAGCTTACTACTAGCGGGGGATACCATCTACTTC,CASSLLLAGDTIYF
TRBD1,TRBV5-1,TRBJ2-6,16,.,TGCGCCAGCAGCCCGGGACAGAACTCTGGGGCCAACGTCCTGACTTTC,CASSPGQNSGANVLTF
.,TRBV5-1,TRBJ1-3,14,.,TGCGCCAGCAGCTTGACGGGGTCTGGAAACACCATATATTTT,CASSLTGSGNTIYF
.,TRBV6-1,TRBJ2-7,10,.,TGTGCCAGACAACTATACGAGCAGTACTTC,CARQLYEQYF
TRBD1,TRBV10-2,TRBJ1-1,17,.,TGCGCCAGCAGTGCCCCGACAGGGTACAAACTGAACACTGAAGCTTTCTTT,CASSAPTGYKLNTEAFF
.,TRBV5-1,TRBJ2-7,14,.,TGCGCCAGCAGCTTGGTTCTGGCGGACTACGAGCAGTACTTC,CASSLVLADYEQYF
TRBD1,TRBV7-2,TRBJ2-7,12,few,TGTGCCAGCGGGACAGGGGCCTACGAGCAGTACTTC,CASGTGAYEQYF
.,TRBV19,TRBJ2-7,10,.,TGTGCCAAATCGGGCTACGAGCAGTACTTC,CAKSGYEQYF
.,TRBV10-1,TRBJ2-3,14,.,TGCGCCAGCAGTGAAGAACTGTACACAGATACGCAGTATTTT,CASSEELYTDTQYF
TRBD1,TRBV7-9,TRBJ1-3,16,.,TGTGCCAGCAGCCTTACAACAGGGGGCTCTGGAAACACCATATATTTT,CASSLTTGGSGNTIYF
.,TRBV18,TRBJ1-1,15,.,TGTGCCAGCTCACCACAGGGGACATTGAACACTGAAGCTTTCTTT,CASSPQGTLNTEAFF
TRBD1,TRBV7-6,TRBJ2-5,15,.,TGTGCCAGCAGCCCCCGGGACAGGGGACAAGAGACCCAGTACTTC,CASSPRDRGQETQYF
TRBD1,TRBV6-1,TRBJ1-1,15,.,TGTGCCAGCAACCCCCAGACAGGGATTTACACTGGAGCTTTCTTT,CASNPQTGIYTGAFF
.,TRBV28,TRBJ1-2,16,.,TGTGCCAGCAGTTACGAGGGGCAGGGGAAGTTCTGGGGCTACACCTTC,CASSYEGQGKFWGYTF
TRBD1,TRBV28,TRBJ1-5,15,.,TGTGCCAGCAGTTGGGGGGACAGGAGCAATCAGCCCCAGCATTTT,CASSWGDRSNQPQHF
TRBD2,TRBV9,TRBJ2-2,16,once,TGTGCCAGCAGCGTAGGTGGCGGGGGGAACACCGGGGAGCTGTTTTTT,CASSVGGGGNTGELFF
.,TRBV2,TRBJ1-5,16,once,TGTGCCAGCAGTGAAGCGCTGGCGGGAGGGGATCAGCCCCAGCATTTT,CASSEALAGGDQPQHF
.,TRBV6-5,TRBJ1-1,15,few,TGTGCCAGCAGTTACGAGTGGGGTGCGGGCACTGAAGCTTTCTTT,CASSYEWGAGTEAFF
TRBD1,TRBV7-2,TRBJ2-7,13,.,TGTGCCAGCGCGGACAGGGGGCGCGTCAAGCAGTACTTC,CASADRGRVKQYF
TRBD1,TRBV28,TRBJ1-5,16,.,TGTGCCAGCAGAAGGGCCTCTCAGGGGGACAATCAGCCCCAGCATTTT,CASRRASQGDNQPQHF
.,TRBV5-1,TRBJ1-1,13,.,TGCGCCAGCAGCCCTGGGGGGGGGACTGAAGCTTTCTTT,CASSPGGGTEAFF
.,TRBV6-5,TRBJ1-4,14,.,TGTGCCAGCAGTTACCTAACAACTAATGAAAAACTGTTTTTT,CASSYLTTNEKLFF
TRBD1,TRBV4-2,TRBJ1-2,14,few,TGTGCCAGCAGCCAACGGGACAGGGGCGACGGCTACACCTTC,CASSQRDRGDGYTF
.,TRBV2,TRBJ2-1,13,.,TGTGCCAGCAGCGAGGGGGGGGGTAGTGAGCAGTTCTTC,CASSEGGGSEQFF